These T cell receptor beta chains were read from a single sample in a study of blood T cells in healthy people across ages. TCRdb used MiXCR to reprocess the 5' RACE reads, holding one entry per CDR3 protein. In the table there are 780,000 or so distinct CDR3 sequences, approximately 25% of which are singletons. The data were also submitted as part of a second study, on T cells of mothers and their children.

Sequencing used blood. The receptors come from a boy aged 5 to 17 in good health. Both conserved end residues are part of each CDR3. D genes are given only for firm matches. Rows give clone size only sometimes, using once, few, many, or a class for an expanded clone.

d_call	v_call	j_call	clone_size	cdr3_nt	cdr3_aa
TRBD1	TRBV10-3	TRBJ2-1	.	TGTGCCATCAGTGTGACAGGGGCGGATGAGCAGTTCTTC	CAISVTGADEQFF
TRBD2	TRBV4-3	TRBJ2-3	.	TGCGCCAGCAGCCAAGAGACTAGCGGGGGGCCCAGGGATACGCAGTATTTT	CASSQETSGGPRDTQYF
.	TRBV29-1	TRBJ2-3	.	TGCAGCGTTGACCCGGTGCTCACAGATACGCAGTATTTT	CSVDPVLTDTQYF
TRBD1	TRBV30	TRBJ1-4	few	TGTGCCTGCCCAGGGGGCCTAAATGAAAAACTGTTTTTT	CACPGGLNEKLFF
TRBD2	TRBV5-1	TRBJ2-7	few	TGCGCCAGCAGCCGGACTAGCGGACCCAACGAGCAGTACTTC	CASSRTSGPNEQYF
.	TRBV7-3	TRBJ2-2	.	TGTGCCAGCAGCTTAATGGGCAGGGGAACCGGGGAGCTGTTTTTT	CASSLMGRGTGELFF
TRBD1	TRBV20-1	TRBJ1-1	.	TGCAGTGCTCCAGGGGGGGGGATGAACACTGAAGCTTTCTTT	CSAPGGGMNTEAFF
.	TRBV9	TRBJ2-1	.	TGTGCCGGCAGCGTAGAAGGTCCCGGTGAGCAGTTCTTC	CAGSVEGPGEQFF
TRBD1	TRBV12-3/TRBV12-4	TRBJ1-5	.	TGTGCCAGCAGGTACTCGGGACAGGGGAAAATCAGCAATCAGCCCCAGCATTTT	CASRYSGQGKISNQPQHF
.	TRBV20-1	TRBJ2-7	.	TGCAGTGCTAGAGGTTTTACAGCCACCTACGAGCAGTACTTC	CSARGFTATYEQYF
.	TRBV6-5	TRBJ2-5	.	TGTGCCAGCAGTTATTCCAGGGAATTGGAGACCCAGTACTTC	CASSYSRELETQYF
.	TRBV20-1	TRBJ2-7	few	TGCAGTGTCGCGGACCCTTTCGCCACGATTTCCTACGAGCAGTACTTC	CSVADPFATISYEQYF
.	TRBV3-1	TRBJ1-1	.	TGTGCCAGCACCTTGAGGGGGGGGATGTGGACTGAAGCTTTCTTT	CASTLRGGMWTEAFF
TRBD2	TRBV4-1	TRBJ2-5	.	TGCGCCAGCAGCCTAGAGCGGGAGGGCCGACAAGAGACCCAGTACTTC	CASSLEREGRQETQYF
.	TRBV29-1	TRBJ1-1	.	TGCAGCGTTGTAGCCGAGAACACTGAAGCTTTCTTT	CSVVAENTEAFF
TRBD2	TRBV20-1	TRBJ2-1	.	TGCAGTGCTAGAGGGCTAGCGGGATTAAATGAGCAGTTCTTC	CSARGLAGLNEQFF
.	TRBV19	TRBJ2-1	.	TGTGCCAGTAGTATAAGGACTATATACAATGAGCAGTTCTTC	CASSIRTIYNEQFF
TRBD2	TRBV28	TRBJ2-7	.	TGTGCCAGCAGTTTATGGGAAGGACTAGCGGGAGAACGTGAGCAGTGCTTC	CASSLWEGLAGEREQCF
.	TRBV7-8	TRBJ1-4	few	TGTGCCAGCAGATACCAGGACGGTGGGATAGGGAAACTGTTTTTT	CASRYQDGGIGKLFF
.	TRBV2	TRBJ2-5	.	TGTGCCAGCAGTGAAGCTTCACAGGATATTGAAGAGACCCAGTACTTC	CASSEASQDIEETQYF
.	TRBV29-1	TRBJ2-5	many	TGCAGCCTTCGGAGGGGGCACGGTGCTGAGACCCAGTACTTC	CSLRRGHGAETQYF
TRBD2	TRBV4-3	TRBJ2-7	few	TGCGCCAGCAGCTTGGACCCGACTAGCGGGACTGGAGAGCAGTACTTC	CASSLDPTSGTGEQYF
.	TRBV6-5	TRBJ1-1	.	TGTGCCAGCAGTTACTCGAGGTCTAGTACTGAAGCTTTCTTT	CASSYSRSSTEAFF
TRBD1	TRBV27	TRBJ2-7	few	TGTGCCAGCAGTTTCGAGGGGGCTGGGTACGAGCAGTACTTC	CASSFEGAGYEQYF
.	TRBV7-2	TRBJ2-3	few	TGTGCCAGCAGCTTAGTGCGCATTTCCGGTACGCAGTATTTT	CASSLVRISGTQYF
.	TRBV11-2	TRBJ2-4	.	TGTGCCAGCAGCCCTAGTCAGGGGATGGCCAAAAACATTCAGTACTTC	CASSPSQGMAKNIQYF
.	TRBV11-1	TRBJ2-1	.	TGTGCCAGCAGCCGACAGACAGAGTTTGAGCAGTTCTTC	CASSRQTEFEQFF
TRBD2	TRBV2	TRBJ2-1	.	TGTGCCAGCAGTGAATTATCGTTAGCGGGAGACTTCTTGAACAATGAGCAGTTCTTC	CASSELSLAGDFLNNEQFF
TRBD1	TRBV2	TRBJ2-5	.	TGTGCCAGCAGTGAGTTCACAGGGGGAGAGACCCAGTACTTC	CASSEFTGGETQYF
TRBD2	TRBV7-2	TRBJ2-1	.	TGTGCCAGCAGCTTAGCGGGGACTAGCGGGGGGGCTATGGATGAGCAGTTCTTC	CASSLAGTSGGAMDEQFF
TRBD1	TRBV7-8	TRBJ1-5	few	TGTGCCAGCAGTTTTACAGCCGGGACAGGGAACAATCAGCCCCAGCATTTT	CASSFTAGTGNNQPQHF
TRBD1	TRBV3-1	TRBJ2-5	few	TGTGCCAGCAGGCCTCCCCAGGGGGCGTGGGAGACCCAGTACTTC	CASRPPQGAWETQYF
TRBD2	TRBV7-9	TRBJ2-5	few	TGTGCCAGCAGCTTAGGGCCAGCGGGGGTAGAAGAGACCCAGTACTTC	CASSLGPAGVEETQYF
.	TRBV12-3/TRBV12-4	TRBJ2-5	.	TGTGCCAGCAGTTTTGAGGTGGCAGGCAGGGAGCAGTACTTC	CASSFEVAGREQYF
.	TRBV10-3	TRBJ1-2	.	TGTGCCATCAGTGAGGAGGGCAATTATGGCTACACCTTC	CAISEEGNYGYTF
.	TRBV21-1	TRBJ2-5	few	.	CASSINSHPVGQGIHEQYF
.	TRBV6-5	TRBJ2-5	few	TGTGCCAGCAGTTACTCGAGACATACCCAAGAGACCCAGTACTTC	CASSYSRHTQETQYF
.	TRBV9	TRBJ2-7	.	TGTGCCAGCAGCGTAGCTTCAAAGGGGAGTTTTTCCTACGAGCAGTACTTC	CASSVASKGSFSYEQYF